This T cell receptor (beta chain) came from a study of T cells in Graves' hyperthyroidism and ophthalmopathy. Template material for amplifying TCR beta CDR3 regions consisted of RNA transcripts. During a first-round RT-PCR of the TCR CDR3, the HTBI primer set was used. TCRdb re-called the multiplex PCR reads through MiXCR, storing one row per CDR3 protein. The sample records about half a million distinct CDR3 sequences, more than 20% being singletons. Sample: blood. The receptor was isolated from a man younger than 35 with Graves' hyperthyroidism.

This chain's CDR3 is CASQGVSYEQYF. For the CDR3, the DNA is TGTGCTTCCCAGGGGGTATCCTACGAGCAGTACTTC. The J gene is TRBJ2-7, the V gene TRBV2; 7 bases line up with TRBD1. The germline V gene has CDR1 SNHLY and CDR2 FYNNEI. The CDR3 consists of 12 residues.